The clone carrying this T cell receptor (beta chain) was observed a handful of times. This sample is part of a study of early T cells in non-severe SARS-CoV-2 infection. MiXCR, run by TCRdb on the 5' RACE reads, gives a single entry per CDR3 protein. The data show about 58,000 distinct CDR3 sequences, 9.5% to 15% seen once. This CDR3 comprises 13 residues. Germline V gene data show CDR1 as MDHEN and CDR2 as SYDVKM. V lost 6 bases to trimming and J lost 6 bases, with 11 bases between them. The sample comprised whole blood. This TCR was recovered from an adult who was a healthcare worker with PCR-confirmed SARS-CoV-2 infection or an uninfected control (not recorded which). The V and J genes are TRBV28 and TRBJ2-2; D not resolved. CDR3 sequence reads: CASSVLFPGELFF. The CDR3 DNA follows: TGTGCCAGCAGCGTATTATTCCCCGGGGAGCTGTTTTTT.